Shown below are 5 T cell receptor beta chains from a single sample sequenced in a study of neoadjuvant anti-PD-1 for oral cavity cancer. Method: immunoSEQ multiplex PCR; TCRdb's copy keeps in-frame clones and lacks some. The data contain 12,000 or so clones, 60% to 85% of them seen just once; the ten biggest clones take up roughly 2.7%. Time point meaning: after neoadjuvant nivolumab, at surgical resection. The sample was PBMCs, taken after nivolumab (anti-PD-1) treatment. Receptors originate from a person aged 35-79 years with oral cavity squamous cell carcinoma.

This chain connects TRBV5-1 to TRBJ2-5; 10 bases map to TRBD2. V lost 4 bases, J lost 2 bases, and 5 bases stayed unmatched. This CDR3 contains 15 residues. The germline gives CDR1 SGHRS, CDR2 YFSETQ. CDR3 sequence: CASSPGTSVQETQYF. Here the CDR3 DNA reads TGCGCCAGCAGCCCAGGGACTAGCGTACAAGAGACCCAGTACTTC.

The chain is built from TRBV2 and TRBJ1-2, with D possibly matching TRBD1 (6 bases). V lost 0 bases and J 0 bases, leaving 8 bases between the germline ends. Per germline, CDR1 SNHLY and CDR2 FYNNEI. This CDR3 spans 15 amino acids. The CDR3 DNA reads as TGTGCCAGCAGTGAAGCGACAGGAACTAACTATGGCTACACCTTC. Translated: CASSEATGTNYGYTF.

The chain has TRBV30 and TRBJ2-7; D is unclear. The CDR3 sequence is 15 residues long. Between the trimmed V and J ends, which lost 3 bases and 4 bases, there was a span of 19 bases. CDR1 GTSNPN and CDR2 SVGIG come from the germline V gene (reference sequence). The CDR3 loop is CAWSKRTPFLYEQYF. CDR3 nucleotides: TGTGCCTGGAGCAAGAGGACCCCATTTCTTTACGAGCAGTACTTC.

This clone has only a few counts. The chain combines TRBV5-1 with TRBJ2-6; D not resolved. The CDR3 runs 14 residues. Germline CDR1 and CDR2: SGHRS and YFSETQ. Between the trimmed V and J ends, which lost 4 bases and 0 bases, there was a span of 5 bases. CDR3 nucleotide sequence: TGCGCCAGCAGCGCGTCCTCTGGGGCCAACGTCCTGACTTTC. Protein sequence: CASSASSGANVLTF.

The chain has TRBV4-2 and TRBJ2-5, with 7 positions matching TRBD2. With 0 bases clipped from V and 5 bases from J, the junction kept 6 bases outside the gene matches. The germline V gene has CDR1 LGHNA and CDR2 YNFKEQ. The length of the CDR3 is 15 residues. The CDR3 DNA reads as TGTGCCAGCAGCCAAGATTGGCGGGGAGGGGAGACCCAGTACTTC. It yields the protein CASSQDWRGGETQYF.